This TCR beta chain was sequenced for a study of T cell responses to AZD1222 COVID-19 vaccine. Produced via immunoSEQ multiplex PCR; TCRdb's table is partial and in-frame only. Among tens of thousands of clones listed, over 75% were seen once. Study-wide results and limits: The CD4 TCRs associated with vaccination extended across spike and predominated at 160-218 and 743-854.

Of note for this clone: Its antigen is unknown.

This CDR3 contains 14 residues. V dropped 0 bases and J dropped 2 bases, with 8 bases sitting between them. Germline V gene data show CDR1 as GTSNPN and CDR2 as SVGIG (reference sequence). This clonotype was obtained from an adult in good health. This rearrangement joins TRBV30 to TRBJ1-5, with no clear D. The sample was peripheral blood, taken on day 0 of AZD1222 vaccination. CDR3 coding DNA: TGTGCCTGGAGTGTAACCCGGGGCAATCAGCCCCAGCATTTT. Protein sequence: CAWSVTRGNQPQHF.